In this sample, the clone carrying this TCR beta chain turned up a few times. V lost 5 bases to trimming and J lost 1 base; unmatched junction nucleotides: 0. The V gene's germline CDR1 is MNHNY and CDR2 SVGAGI (reference sequence). The CDR3 consists of 13 residues. The data originate from a study of T cell responses to AZD1222 COVID-19 vaccine. The data were produced by immunoSEQ multiplex PCR, yet TCRdb's version contains in-frame clones alone and is incomplete. Among 90,000 to 110,000 clones listed, more than 75% were seen once. This specimen was peripheral blood, taken on day 0 of AZD1222 vaccination. The TCR sequence derives from an adult in good health. The V and J genes are TRBV6-6 and TRBJ1-1; 8 nucleotides match TRBD1. The DNA of the CDR3 is TGTGCCAGCAGTGACAGGGGGAACACTGAAGCTTTCTTT. Its translation is CASSDRGNTEAFF.